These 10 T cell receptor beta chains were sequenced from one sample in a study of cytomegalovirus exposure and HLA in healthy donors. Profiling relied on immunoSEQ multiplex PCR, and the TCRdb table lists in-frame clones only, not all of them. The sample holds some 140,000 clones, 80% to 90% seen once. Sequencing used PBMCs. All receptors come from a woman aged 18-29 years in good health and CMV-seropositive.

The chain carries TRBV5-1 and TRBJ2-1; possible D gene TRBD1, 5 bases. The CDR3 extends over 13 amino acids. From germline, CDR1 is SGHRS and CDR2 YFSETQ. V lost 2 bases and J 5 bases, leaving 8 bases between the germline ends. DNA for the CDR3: TGCGCCAGCAGCTTAGGCAGGGACAATGAGCAGTTCTTC. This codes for CASSLGRDNEQFF. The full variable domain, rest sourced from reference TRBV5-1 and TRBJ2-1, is KAGVTQTPRYLIKTRGQQVTLSCSPISGHRSVSWYQQTPGQGLQFLFEYFSETQRNKGNFPGRFSGRQFSNSRSEMNVSTLELGDSALYLCASSLGRDNEQFFGPGTRLTVL.

CDR3 sequence (DNA): TGTGCCAGTAGTAACTCCCTAAGACAGGGGAATTCACCCCTCCACTTT. This encodes CASSNSLRQGNSPLHF. V and J are TRBV19 and TRBJ1-6; the match to TRBD1 covers 8 bases. The V gene end was trimmed by 4 bases and the J gene end by 7 bases; junction bases not matched to a gene: 9. Germline V gives CDR1 LNHDA, CDR2 SQIVND (reference sequence). The CDR3 sequence is 16 residues long.

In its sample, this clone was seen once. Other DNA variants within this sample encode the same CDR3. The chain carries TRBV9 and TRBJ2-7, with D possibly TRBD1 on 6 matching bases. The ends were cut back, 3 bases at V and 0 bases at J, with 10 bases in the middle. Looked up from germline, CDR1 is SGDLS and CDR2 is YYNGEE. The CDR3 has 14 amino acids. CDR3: CASSEQGSSYEQYF. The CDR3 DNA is TGTGCCAGCAGCGAACAGGGTAGCTCCTACGAGCAGTACTTC.

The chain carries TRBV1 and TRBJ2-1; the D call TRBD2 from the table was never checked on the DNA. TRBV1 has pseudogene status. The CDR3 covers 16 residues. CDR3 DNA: TGCACCAGCAGCCAAGAGCGGGGGGGATCGTACAATGAGCAGTTCTTC. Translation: CTSSQERGGSYNEQFF.

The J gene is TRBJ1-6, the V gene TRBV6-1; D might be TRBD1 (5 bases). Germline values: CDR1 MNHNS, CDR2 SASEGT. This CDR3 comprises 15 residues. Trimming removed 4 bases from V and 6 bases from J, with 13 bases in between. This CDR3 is CASSGLQGGNSPLHF. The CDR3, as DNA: TGTGCCAGCAGTGGATTGCAGGGCGGTAATTCACCCCTCCACTTT.

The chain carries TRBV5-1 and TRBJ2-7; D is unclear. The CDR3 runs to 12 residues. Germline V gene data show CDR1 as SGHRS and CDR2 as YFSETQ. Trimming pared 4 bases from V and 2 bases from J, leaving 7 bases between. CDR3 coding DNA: TGCGCCAGCAGCCCTCGTACCTACGAGCAGTACTTC. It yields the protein CASSPRTYEQYF.

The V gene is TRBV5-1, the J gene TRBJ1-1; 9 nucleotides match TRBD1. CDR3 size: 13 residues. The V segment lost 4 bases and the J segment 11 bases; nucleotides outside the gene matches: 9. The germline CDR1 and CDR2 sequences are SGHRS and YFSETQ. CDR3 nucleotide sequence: TGCGCCAGCAGCCCTAACAGGGGGCCGGGGGCTTTCTTT. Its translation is CASSPNRGPGAFF.

CDR3 in amino acids: CASKSGELNTGELFF. The CDR3, as DNA: TGTGCCAGTAAATCGGGGGAACTGAACACCGGGGAGCTGTTTTTT. This sequence joins TRBV19 and TRBJ2-2, with a weak D call TRBD2 (6 bases). Germline values: CDR1 LNHDA, CDR2 SQIVND (reference sequence). Trimming took off 7 bases at V and 1 base at J, with 13 bases between the two ends. The CDR3 totals 15 residues.

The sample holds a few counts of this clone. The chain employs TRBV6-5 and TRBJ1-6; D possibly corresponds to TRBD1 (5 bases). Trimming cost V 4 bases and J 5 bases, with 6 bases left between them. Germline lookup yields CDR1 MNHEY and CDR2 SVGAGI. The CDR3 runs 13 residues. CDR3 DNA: TGTGCCAGCAGTTTAGGGGATAATTCACCCCTCCACTTT. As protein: CASSLGDNSPLHF.

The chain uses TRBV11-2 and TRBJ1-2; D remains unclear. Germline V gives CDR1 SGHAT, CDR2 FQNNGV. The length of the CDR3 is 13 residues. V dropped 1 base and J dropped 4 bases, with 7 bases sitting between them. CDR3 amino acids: CASSLGHGYGYTF. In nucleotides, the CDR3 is TGTGCCAGCAGCTTAGGACATGGCTATGGCTACACCTTC. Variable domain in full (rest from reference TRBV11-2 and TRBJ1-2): EAGVAQSPRYKIIEKRQSVAFWCNPISGHATLYWYQQILGQGPKLLIQFQNNGVVDDSQLPKDRFSAERLKGVDSTLKIQPAKLEDSAVYLCASSLGHGYGYTFGSGTRLTVV.